This note documents a single T cell receptor beta chain sequence. Clinical symptoms, serum thyroxine and TRAb, thyroid ultrasound and orbital computed tomography together formed the diagnostic basis. Deletions cut 0 bases from V and 1 base from J, with 10 bases between. CDR3 length equals 15 residues. The germline CDR1 and CDR2 sequences are DFQATT and SNEGSKA (reference sequence). What was amplified from RNA transcripts were TCR beta CDR3 regions. The study used the HTBI primer set for a first-round RT-PCR of the TCR CDR3. Via MiXCR, TCRdb re-called the multiplex PCR reads, giving one row per CDR3 protein. In the table there are some 560,000 distinct CDR3 sequences, around 16% of which are singletons. This sample is drawn from a study of T cells in Graves' hyperthyroidism and ophthalmopathy.

The TCR was taken from a woman aged 25 to 39 with Graves' hyperthyroidism. Sequences were obtained from blood. The chain employs TRBV20-1 and TRBJ2-4; D gene uncertain. The DNA of the CDR3 is TGCAGTGCTAGAGATCCTGGTATGGCCAAAAACATTCAGTACTTC. It encodes CSARDPGMAKNIQYF.